The next 16 T cell receptor beta chains were all read from a single sample in a study of lymphopenia after photon versus proton radiotherapy. The protocol was immunoSEQ multiplex PCR, while the TCRdb copy is restricted to in-frame clones and leaves out a portion. The table shows more than 30,000 clones, with about 84% occurring only once. The starting material was peripheral blood, obtained from a patient treated with photon-based radiotherapy. These receptors came from a man aged 50 to 59 with gastric cancer.

The rearrangement links TRBV28 to TRBJ1-1; unclear D gene. V lost 4 bases and J 3 bases, leaving 12 bases between the germline ends. The CDR3 is made up of 14 amino acids. Germline CDR1 is MDHEN and CDR2 is SYDVKM. As DNA, the CDR3 is TGTGCCAGCAGTTCCCCCGGCGGTTACACTGAAGCTTTCTTT. Its protein product is CASSSPGGYTEAFF.

CDR3 amino acids: CASSLQAGAKYEQYF. CDR3 coding DNA: TGTGCCAGCAGCTTGCAGGCGGGAGCTAAGTACGAGCAGTACTTC. This chain joins TRBV5-5 and TRBJ2-7; 7 bases match TRBD2. V shed 1 base and J 4 bases; nucleotides not matched to a gene: 8. The germline V gene has CDR1 SGHKS and CDR2 YYEKEE (reference sequence). There are 15 residues in the CDR3.

V is TRBV25-1 and J is TRBJ2-1; tentatively, D is TRBD1 (5 bases). Trimming pared 3 bases from V and 6 bases from J, leaving 12 bases between. The germline gives CDR1 MGHDK, CDR2 SYGVNS. The CDR3 consists of 14 residues. The CDR3 loop reads CASSDSGALNEQFF. CDR3 coding DNA: TGTGCCAGCAGTGATAGTGGGGCTCTCAATGAGCAGTTCTTC.

This chain joins TRBV5-4 and TRBJ2-7; 13 nucleotides match TRBD2. This CDR3 is 18 amino acids long. The V gene end was trimmed by 0 bases and the J gene end by 3 bases; junction bases not matched to a gene: 9. The germline gives CDR1 SGHNT, CDR2 YYREEE (reference sequence). CDR3: CASSLARGLAGEIYEQYF. CDR3 sequence (DNA): TGTGCCAGCAGCTTGGCCCGTGGACTAGCGGGAGAAATCTACGAGCAGTACTTC.

As for this clone: The same CDR3 can be traced to other DNA sequences in this sample. V gene TRBV5-1 combines with J gene TRBJ1-5, with D perhaps TRBD1 (5 bases). V lost 0 bases, J lost 4 bases, and 11 bases lay in between. This CDR3 contains 15 residues. Germline V gene sequence: CDR1 SGHRS, CDR2 YFSETQ. The CDR3 DNA sequence: TGCGCCAGCAGCTTGGATGGCAGGGAAAATCAGCCCCAGCATTTT. This sequence encodes CASSLDGRENQPQHF.

The chain uses TRBV27 and TRBJ2-3; 8 nucleotides match TRBD2. The CDR3 contains 17 residues. From germline, CDR1 is MNHEY and CDR2 SMNVEV (reference sequence). Trimming at V came to 2 bases and at J to 3 bases, leaving 10 bases not matched to a gene. The CDR3 sequence is CASSLTQVAGRTDTQYF. CDR3 nucleotide sequence: TGTGCCAGCAGTTTAACTCAGGTAGCGGGAAGGACAGATACGCAGTATTTT.

This clone showed up just once. V and J are TRBV5-1 and TRBJ2-1; D gene uncertain. Germline V gene sequence: CDR1 SGHRS, CDR2 YFSETQ. The length of the CDR3 is 15 residues. V was trimmed by 0 bases and J by 9 bases, leaving 16 bases between them. CDR3 DNA: TGCGCCAGCAGCTTGGGACCTTCCCTAGGTCGTGAGCAGTTCTTC. Protein: CASSLGPSLGREQFF.

The CDR3 protein is CASSGTGIPNQPQHF. The CDR3, as DNA: TGTGCCAGCAGTGGTACAGGGATTCCCAATCAGCCCCAGCATTTT. The chain is built from TRBV2 and TRBJ1-5; D is possibly TRBD1 (6 bases). Looked up from germline, CDR1 is SNHLY and CDR2 is FYNNEI. V lost 4 bases and J lost 3, with 13 bases in between. The CDR3 sequence is 15 residues long.

The chain carries TRBV21-1 and TRBJ1-4. TRBV21-1 is a known pseudogene. The CDR3 spans 16 residues. The CDR3 nucleotides are TGTGCCAGCAGCACGGAGGATAATAAGGGGGGTGAAAAACTGTTTTTT. Its protein is CASSTEDNKGGEKLFF.

This chain uses TRBV11-3 with TRBJ2-5, with 9 bases aligning to TRBD1. The DNA end favors TRBJ2-7, so the J call may be wrong. Germline-derived CDR1 and CDR2 are SGHNT and YENEEA. The CDR3 has 14 residues. The CDR3 DNA follows: TGTGCCAGCAGCCGGGACAGGGACTCCTACGAGCAGTACTTC. Its translation is CASSRDRDSYEQYF.

The V gene is TRBV7-6, the J gene TRBJ2-7, with 7 nucleotides matching TRBD2. Germline values: CDR1 SGHVS, CDR2 FNYEAQ. V lost 3 bases, J lost 2 bases, and 7 bases stayed unmatched. This CDR3 spans 15 amino acids. The CDR3 DNA reads as TGTGCCAGCAGCTTCGGGACCGGGGGGACCTACGAGCAGTACTTC. As protein: CASSFGTGGTYEQYF.

This clone has just one count. This sequence joins TRBV9 and TRBJ2-2; perhaps TRBD2 as D (5 bases). This CDR3 is built from 16 residues. CDR1 SGDLS and CDR2 YYNGEE come from the germline V gene. V was shortened by 0 bases and J by 1 base, with 10 bases between the two germline ends. The CDR3, as DNA: TGTGCCAGCAGCGTAGGAGGGAGAGTGAACACCGGGGAGCTGTTTTTT. Its translation: CASSVGGRVNTGELFF.

This clone was detected a few times. V and J are TRBV29-1 and TRBJ2-2; TRBD1 might be the D (6 bases). The CDR3 has 15 amino acids. CDR1 is SQVTM, CDR2 ANQGSEA, per germline. V was pared by 7 bases and J by 1 base, with 16 bases between. The CDR3 sequence: CSAQWGTQNTGELFF. The CDR3 nucleotides read TGCAGCGCCCAATGGGGGACACAGAACACCGGGGAGCTGTTTTTT.

This clone was detected only once. V usage is TRBV19 and J usage is TRBJ2-7, with a tentative D call TRBD2 (6 bases). Deletions cut 3 bases from V and 9 bases from J, with 18 bases between. The CDR3 has 14 amino acids. The germline CDR1 and CDR2 sequences are LNHDA and SQIVND (reference sequence). The CDR3 protein is CASSMDGTPRGQYF. CDR3 nucleotide sequence: TGTGCCAGTAGTATGGACGGGACTCCGCGAGGGCAGTACTTC.

This chain uses TRBV19 with TRBJ2-7, with 8 bases aligning to TRBD1. The CDR3 totals 14 residues. V trimming: 6 bases; J trimming: 3 bases; junction bases outside the gene matches: 7. Germline CDR1 and CDR2: LNHDA and SQIVND (reference sequence). In DNA, the CDR3 is TGTGCCAGTAGGATGACAGGGGAACACTACGAGCAGTACTTC. This gives the protein CASRMTGEHYEQYF.

For the CDR3, the DNA is TGTGCCAGCCAGGGACAGGGAAGAATGGACACTGAAGCTTTCTTT. Residues: CASQGQGRMDTEAFF. The rearrangement links TRBV18 to TRBJ1-1; 9 positions agree with TRBD1. Trimming at V came to 8 bases and at J to 3 bases, leaving 10 bases not matched to a gene. The CDR3 loop spans 15 amino acids. From germline, CDR1 is KGHSH and CDR2 LQKENI. Using reference TRBV18 and TRBJ1-1 for the parts outside the CDR3, the full variable domain is NAGVMQNPRHLVRRRGQEARLRCSPMKGHSHVYWYRQLPEEGLKFMVYLQKENIIDESGMPKERFSAEFPKEGPSILRIQQVVRGDSAAYFCASQGQGRMDTEAFFGQGTRLTVV.